The 18 T cell receptor beta chains below come from one sample, sequenced in a study of T cell responses to AZD1222 COVID-19 vaccine. The table came from immunoSEQ multiplex PCR; TCRdb's copy has only in-frame clones and leaves some out. This sample has 150,000 or so clones; less than 90% occur once, and the top ten carry 1.5% to 2%. The sequencing used peripheral blood, collected on day 0 of AZD1222 vaccination. The receptor source for this set is an adult in good health.

CDR3 nucleotide sequence: TGTGCCAGCTCACCACAGACTCATAGCAATCAGCCCCAGCATTTT. Its translation: CASSPQTHSNQPQHF. The chain uses TRBV18 and TRBJ1-5; D remains ambiguous. The CDR3 has 15 residues. The V gene's germline CDR1 is KGHSH and CDR2 LQKENI. Trimming took off 1 base at V and 0 bases at J, with 7 bases between the two ends.

This clone was found a few times. The chain combines TRBV7-2 with TRBJ1-1; the match to TRBD1 covers 7 bases. V shed 5 bases, J shed 0 bases, and the junction held 6 bases outside the gene matches. This CDR3 is built from 15 residues. CDR1 and CDR2 (germline): SGHTA, FQGNSA. The CDR3 reads CASSPGGQMNTEAFF. The CDR3 coding sequence is TGTGCCAGCAGCCCAGGGGGACAGATGAACACTGAAGCTTTCTTT. Full variable domain (rest looked up from reference TRBV7-2 and TRBJ1-1): GAGVSQSPSNKVTEKGKDVELRCDPISGHTALYWYRQSLGQGLEFLIYFQGNSAPDKSGLPSDRFSAERTGGSVSTLTIQRTQQEDSAVYLCASSPGGQMNTEAFFGQGTRLTVV.

V and J are TRBV19 and TRBJ1-6, with TRBD1 matching 9 bases. Germline V lookup: CDR1 LNHDA, CDR2 SQIVND (reference sequence). V lost 6 bases, J lost 10 bases, and 10 bases stayed unmatched. This CDR3 contains 15 residues. The CDR3 nucleotides read TGTGCCAGTAGGCCAGGACAGGGGAGCGGATCACCCCTCCACTTT. This sequence encodes CASRPGQGSGSPLHF.

V usage is TRBV7-3 and J usage is TRBJ1-6; D remains unclear. Trimming removed 1 base at V and 6 bases at J, with 7 bases between. The CDR3 runs to 14 residues. Germline V gene sequence: CDR1 SGHTA, CDR2 FQGTGA. The CDR3 DNA follows: TGTGCCAGCAGCTTAAGTGCCCCTAATTCACCCCTCCACTTT. Translating it yields CASSLSAPNSPLHF.

The chain employs TRBV4-1 and TRBJ2-7; TRBD1 might be the D (6 bases). Germline assignment: CDR1 MGHRA and CDR2 YSYEKL. V lost 8 bases and J 1 base, leaving 12 bases between the germline ends. The CDR3 extends over 13 amino acids. The CDR3 DNA sequence: TGCGCCAGCGGGGCAGGGGAGTCCTACGAGCAGTACTTC. Residues: CASGAGESYEQYF.

The chain is built from TRBV19 and TRBJ2-3, with no clear D. The CDR3 is 14 residues long. The V end was cut by 0 bases, the J end by 4 bases, with 8 bases between. Germline lookup yields CDR1 LNHDA and CDR2 SQIVND (reference sequence). CDR3 in amino acids: CASSIDGVADTQYF. CDR3 sequence (DNA): TGTGCCAGTAGTATAGATGGTGTGGCAGATACGCAGTATTTT.

V gene TRBV18 combines with J gene TRBJ2-3; 10 bases fit TRBD2. Germline V CDR1 and CDR2: KGHSH, LQKENI. The CDR3 spans 19 residues. Trimming at V came to 3 bases and at J to 5 bases, leaving 17 bases not matched to a gene. The CDR3 loop reads CASSPLIWTAAGGQDTQYF. The DNA of the CDR3 is TGTGCCAGCTCACCCCTTATTTGGACAGCAGCGGGGGGGCAAGATACGCAGTATTTT.

The chain carries TRBV7-3 and TRBJ2-7; D is perhaps TRBD1 (5 bases). The CDR3 spans 15 residues. Germline V gene lookup returns CDR1 SGHTA and CDR2 FQGTGA. The V end was cut by 2 bases, the J end by 3 bases, with 14 bases between. The CDR3 reads CASSLGAGPRYEQYF. In DNA, the CDR3 is TGTGCCAGCAGCTTAGGGGCAGGACCACGCTACGAGCAGTACTTC. Using reference TRBV7-3 and TRBJ2-7 for the parts outside the CDR3, the full variable domain is GAGVSQTPSNKVTEKGKYVELRCDPISGHTALYWYRQSLGQGPEFLIYFQGTGAADDSGLPNDRFFAVRPEGSVSTLKIQRTERGDSAVYLCASSLGAGPRYEQYFGPGTRLTVT.

This clone was recorded once. The V and J genes are TRBV19 and TRBJ1-1; D gene ambiguous. This CDR3 has 11 amino acids. The V gene lost 6 bases and the J gene lost 3 bases, with 5 bases spanning the gap. Germline assignment: CDR1 LNHDA and CDR2 SQIVND (reference sequence). Here the CDR3 reads CASSSYTEAFF. The CDR3 nucleotides are TGTGCCAGTAGCAGCTACACTGAAGCTTTCTTT.

This clone has a handful of counts. The CDR3 spells CASSIEGGRAYNEQFF. For the CDR3, the DNA is TGTGCCAGTAGTATAGAAGGAGGCAGGGCGTACAATGAGCAGTTCTTC. The chain recombines TRBV19 with TRBJ2-1; D tentatively reads TRBD1 or TRBD2 (5 bases each). Germline CDR1 is LNHDA and CDR2 is SQIVND (reference sequence). CDR3 length equals 16 residues. Trimming took off 0 bases at V and 4 bases at J, with 13 bases between the two ends.

The chain carries TRBV4-1 and TRBJ1-3; the D gene is possibly TRBD1 (6 bases). The CDR3 length is 16 residues. From germline, CDR1 is MGHRA and CDR2 YSYEKL. Trimming cost V 4 bases and J 2 bases, with 15 bases left between them. CDR3 nucleotide sequence: TGCGCCAGCAGCCCCGGACCCCGGACAGCTGGAAACACCATATATTTT. This sequence encodes CASSPGPRTAGNTIYF.

J is TRBJ1-2 and V is TRBV24-1; 7 bases align to TRBD1. CDR3 length equals 14 residues. CDR1 and CDR2 (germline): KGHDR, SFDVKD. Trimming removed 4 bases from V and 5 bases from J; junction bases left unmatched: 6. CDR3 sequence (DNA): TGTGCCACCAGTGAGACGGGACAGAGTTATGGCTACACCTTC. As protein: CATSETGQSYGYTF.

This clone was counted only a few times. The genes are TRBV6-4 and TRBJ1-1; 8 bases match TRBD1. Germline V CDR1 and CDR2: MRHNA, SNTAGT. The CDR3 consists of 14 residues. Trimming cost V 5 bases and J 6 bases; bases outside gene matches: 8. The CDR3 here is CASSSWTGSPEAFF. DNA of the CDR3: TGTGCCAGCAGTAGTTGGACAGGGTCCCCTGAAGCTTTCTTT.

This chain links TRBV12-3 or TRBV12-4 with TRBJ1-5; the D is unclear. This CDR3 is 12 amino acids long. Trimming removed 11 bases at V and 10 bases at J, with 18 bases between. The DNA of the CDR3 is TGTGCCTGCCAGTGGGGTATAGGACCCCAGCATTTT. Amino acids: CACQWGIGPQHF.

Of note for this clone: The same CDR3 is also encoded by other DNA sequences in this sample. The chain recombines TRBV15 with TRBJ2-3; D remains unclear. V was clipped by 0 bases and J by 1 base, with 5 bases between them. This CDR3 spans 14 amino acids. Germline CDR1 and CDR2: LNHNV and YYDKDF (reference sequence). Here the CDR3 DNA reads TGTGCCACCAGCAGAGATGGTGGCACAGATACGCAGTATTTT. It translates to CATSRDGGTDTQYF.

The chain recombines TRBV19 with TRBJ2-2; no clear D gene. Trimming removed 10 bases at V and 5 bases at J, with 14 bases between. The CDR3 spans 13 residues. CDR1 is LNHDA, CDR2 SQIVND, per germline (reference sequence). The CDR3 DNA reads as TGTGCCACCCCAATGCCGGTTACCGGGGAGCTGTTTTTT. Encoded protein: CATPMPVTGELFF.

The CDR3 loop reads CASSVSGSISEQFF. Written as DNA, the CDR3 is TGTGCCAGCAGCGTAAGCGGGTCTATTAGTGAGCAGTTCTTC. This chain joins TRBV9 and TRBJ2-1, with D possibly being TRBD2 (6 bases). The CDR3 has 14 residues. The V end was cut by 1 base, the J end by 9 bases, with 14 bases between. Looked up from germline, CDR1 is SGDLS and CDR2 is YYNGEE.

This clone appeared a single time. V is TRBV12-3 or TRBV12-4 and J is TRBJ1-1; D perhaps matches TRBD1 (5 bases). Trimming pared 5 bases from V and 10 bases from J, leaving 14 bases between. The CDR3 loop spans 12 amino acids. The DNA for the CDR3 is TGTGCCAGCAGTCCAGTGGGGAGGGGAGCTTTCTTT. Translating gives CASSPVGRGAFF.